This is a list of T cell receptor beta chains from one sample in a study of T cells in Graves' hyperthyroidism and ophthalmopathy. TCRdb redid the calling of the multiplex PCR reads with MiXCR, one entry per CDR3 protein. The sample yields approximately 200,000 distinct CDR3 sequences, around 18% seen once. The sample taken for sequencing was blood. The receptors originated from a man aged 35-49 years with Graves' hyperthyroidism. Both conserved end residues are trimmed from each CDR3. D genes are given only for firm matches. Rows give clone size only sometimes, using once, few, many, or a class for an expanded clone.

CDR3aa: ASSIEPDYPQDTQY
d_gene: -
j_gene: TRBJ2-3
abundance: -
v_gene: TRBV19

CDR3aa: ASSFQRQETQY
d_gene: -
j_gene: TRBJ2-5
abundance: many
v_gene: TRBV28

CDR3aa: ASSPDGLNTEAF
d_gene: -
j_gene: TRBJ1-1
abundance: many
v_gene: TRBV7-3

CDR3aa: ASSETPSGGAGETQY
d_gene: TRBD2
j_gene: TRBJ2-5
abundance: -
v_gene: TRBV6-1

CDR3aa: ASSLSGYSNQPQH
d_gene: -
j_gene: TRBJ1-5
abundance: many
v_gene: TRBV27

CDR3aa: ASSSSSYYEQY
d_gene: -
j_gene: TRBJ2-7
abundance: few
v_gene: TRBV27

CDR3aa: ASSSGQEADTQY
d_gene: TRBD1
j_gene: TRBJ2-3
abundance: many
v_gene: TRBV18

CDR3aa: ASSSRPYNSPLH
d_gene: -
j_gene: TRBJ1-6
abundance: few
v_gene: TRBV7-3

CDR3aa: ASSPLQRSGETQY
d_gene: -
j_gene: TRBJ2-5
abundance: many
v_gene: TRBV18

CDR3aa: ASSSRDRGALAF
d_gene: TRBD1
j_gene: TRBJ1-1
abundance: -
v_gene: TRBV7-2

CDR3aa: ASSKRTAPAKNIQY
d_gene: -
j_gene: TRBJ2-4
abundance: -
v_gene: TRBV5-6

CDR3aa: SAPPGGVEDTQY
d_gene: TRBD2
j_gene: TRBJ2-3
abundance: -
v_gene: TRBV20-1

CDR3aa: ASSLTGQADTQY
d_gene: -
j_gene: TRBJ2-3
abundance: many
v_gene: TRBV5-6

CDR3aa: ASSVQGASYNEQF
d_gene: TRBD1
j_gene: TRBJ2-1
abundance: many
v_gene: TRBV5-8

CDR3aa: ASSDKGHHNEQF
d_gene: -
j_gene: TRBJ2-1
abundance: -
v_gene: TRBV10-1

CDR3aa: ASNRVKETQY
d_gene: -
j_gene: TRBJ2-5
abundance: many
v_gene: TRBV2

CDR3aa: ASSPDIASTDTQY
d_gene: -
j_gene: TRBJ2-3
abundance: many
v_gene: TRBV9

CDR3aa: ASTLDSVQGGTQY
d_gene: TRBD1
j_gene: TRBJ2-5
abundance: -
v_gene: TRBV11-2

CDR3aa: ASSFPRSSYNSPLH
d_gene: -
j_gene: TRBJ1-6
abundance: few
v_gene: TRBV12-3/TRBV12-4

CDR3aa: ASSLRTSIGADTQY
d_gene: -
j_gene: TRBJ2-3
abundance: few
v_gene: TRBV5-4

CDR3aa: SALGGGGGTGELF
d_gene: -
j_gene: TRBJ2-2
abundance: few
v_gene: TRBV29-1

CDR3aa: ASSLGIAGGSSYNEQF
d_gene: TRBD2
j_gene: TRBJ2-1
abundance: many
v_gene: TRBV11-2